The next 15 T cell receptor beta chains were all read from a single sample in a study of CD8+CD57+ T cells in acquired aplastic anemia. The use of genomic DNA as template underpinned the TCR beta VDJ and CDR3 profiling. TCRdb independently ran MiXCR on the reads; one entry per CDR3 protein. The profile shows some 410,000 distinct CDR3 sequences, about two thirds of them singletons. Material for sequencing was sorted CD4+, CD8+, or CD8+CD57+ T cells (not recorded which) from PBMCs. All receptors come from a human donor in good health, serving as a control.

The rearrangement joins TRBV5-5 to TRBJ2-5; 9 bases fit TRBD2. The V gene's germline CDR1 is SGHKS and CDR2 YYEKEE (reference sequence). CDR3 size: 17 residues. Trimming removed 5 bases from V and 4 bases from J; junction bases left unmatched: 15. CDR3 amino acids: CASSSRPRGGAGETQYF. The CDR3 DNA reads TGTGCCAGCAGTTCAAGGCCACGCGGGGGGGCTGGAGAGACCCAGTACTTC. The full variable domain, with the rest looked up from reference TRBV5-5 and TRBJ2-5, is DAGVTQSPTHLIKTRGQQVTLRCSPISGHKSVSWYQQVLGQGPQFIFQYYEKEERGRGNFPDRFSARQFPNYSSELNVNALLLGDSALYLCASSSRPRGGAGETQYFGPGTRLLVL.

Comments on this clonotype: One junction end does not reproduce the germline sequence, and a read error may be involved. The chain combines TRBV20-1 with TRBJ2-7; possible D gene TRBD2, 5 bases. The CDR3 length is 11 residues. Germline V gene data show CDR1 as DFQATT and CDR2 as SNEGSKA (reference sequence). The CDR3 region has the DNA TGCACCGGGAACTCGACTTTGGCACAGAACTTC. Its translation: CTGNSTLAQNF.

This chain uses TRBV6-2 or TRBV6-3 with TRBJ2-7; D unresolved. Trimming pared 6 bases from V and 2 bases from J, leaving 11 bases between. Germline V gene sequence: CDR1 MNHEY, CDR2 SVGEGT. CDR3 length: 13 residues. CDR3 coding DNA: TGTGCCAGCAGGACGGTACCAGCCTACGAGCAGTACTTC. This encodes CASRTVPAYEQYF.

This clonotype has at least ten counts. The rearrangement links TRBV20-1 to TRBJ2-7; TRBD2 might be the D (6 bases). Per the germline V gene, CDR1 is DFQATT and CDR2 is SNEGSKA (reference sequence). The CDR3 has 15 amino acids. The germline V and J ends were trimmed by 1 base and 4 bases, with 17 bases remaining between them. CDR3 residues: CSARGRESGRYEQYF. CDR3 DNA: TGCAGTGCTAGAGGGCGGGAATCAGGGAGGTACGAGCAGTACTTC.

This sequence joins TRBV7-3 and TRBJ2-3, with no clear D. The V and J ends lost 2 bases and 6 bases respectively, with 24 bases between them. The CDR3 contains 18 residues. Germline CDR1 SGHTA, CDR2 FQGTGA. The CDR3 loop is CASSLGYGNQETQDTQYF. CDR3 DNA: TGTGCCAGCAGCTTAGGATACGGAAACCAAGAGACCCAGGATACGCAGTATTTT.

This clonotype was counted at least ten times. V gene TRBV5-1 combines with J gene TRBJ2-2, with D perhaps matching TRBD1 (7 bases). Trimming removed 4 bases at V and 4 bases at J, with 11 bases between. CDR1 SGHRS and CDR2 YFSETQ come from the germline V gene. The CDR3 is 14 amino acids. The chain's CDR3 is CASSAGTATGELFF. For the CDR3, the DNA is TGCGCCAGCAGCGCGGGGACAGCCACCGGGGAGCTGTTTTTT.

This clonotype was counted at least ten times. The V and J genes are TRBV6-1 and TRBJ2-7; tentative D call: TRBD1 (5 bases). This CDR3 comprises 14 residues. The germline V gene encodes CDR1 MNHNS and CDR2 SASEGT. V shed 3 bases and J shed 7 bases, with 16 bases lying between them. This CDR3 is CASSDLRGLGEQYF. CDR3 DNA sequence: TGTGCCAGCAGTGATCTTAGGGGCCTGGGAGAGCAGTACTTC.

V is TRBV20-1 and J is TRBJ1-3; D gene unclear. The CDR3 totals 14 residues. Germline V gene sequence: CDR1 DFQATT, CDR2 SNEGSKA (reference sequence). V gave up 2 bases and J gave up 8 bases, with 16 bases separating them. The CDR3 loop is CSARPAHEHYTIYF. CDR3 DNA: TGCAGTGCTAGACCAGCCCATGAACACTACACCATATATTTT.

This clonotype was counted at least ten times. This chain uses TRBV20-1 with TRBJ1-2, with D hard to call. CDR1 and CDR2 (germline): DFQATT, SNEGSKA (reference sequence). Trimming took 3 bases from V and 4 from J, leaving 12 bases between them. The CDR3 is 13 amino acids. The CDR3 loop reads CSASTEYSYGYTF. The CDR3 DNA sequence: TGCAGTGCTAGTACAGAGTATTCCTATGGCTACACCTTC.

The CDR3 DNA follows: TGTGCCAGCAGCTATGAGAAAAACAACTATGGCTACACCCAGTACTTC. This sequence encodes CASSYEKNNYGYTQYF. V usage is TRBV7-2 and J usage is TRBJ2-5, with D uncertain. Germline loops: CDR1 SGHTA, CDR2 FQGNSA. The CDR3 extends over 16 amino acids. V was cut by 4 bases and J by 8 bases, with 23 bases left in between.

V and J are TRBV5-1 and TRBJ1-1; the D gene is possibly TRBD1 (6 bases). This CDR3 has 15 amino acids. CDR1 is SGHRS, CDR2 YFSETQ, per germline. V lost 4 bases and J lost 4, with 17 bases in between. The CDR3 nucleotides read TGCGCCAGCAGCGCCTCGTTTGTCAGGGGCACTGAAGCTTTCTTT. This sequence encodes CASSASFVRGTEAFF.

This clonotype was observed a single time. Given the absence of the conserved phenylalanine or tryptophan at the CDR3 end, a read error is likely. The DNA is left out, because the CDR3 cannot be placed on it with certainty; the CDR3 is given as TCRdb lists it. V usage is TRBV7-4 and J usage is TRBJ1-2. Looked up from germline, CDR1 is SGHVT and CDR2 is SQSDAQ. Counting both end residues, the CDR3 totals 13 amino acids. The chain's CDR3 is CASSVGWCTGNTL.

This clonotype came up many times. The chain uses TRBV7-8 and TRBJ1-6; 7 bases are shared with TRBD1. The CDR3 contains 15 residues. The junction had 8 bases not matched to a gene; V was cut back by 5 bases and J by 7 bases. Germline V lookup: CDR1 SGHVS, CDR2 FQNEAQ. The CDR3 is CASSVSGTENSPLHF. The CDR3 DNA is TGTGCCAGCAGCGTCTCCGGGACAGAGAATTCACCCCTCCACTTT. The full variable domain, with the rest looked up from reference TRBV7-8 and TRBJ1-6, is GAGVSQSPRYKVAKRGQDVALRCDPISGHVSLFWYQQALGQGPEFLTYFQNEAQLDKSGLPSDRFFAERPEGSVSTLKIQRTQQEDSAVYLCASSVSGTENSPLHFGNGTRLTVT.

The chain combines TRBV6-1 with TRBJ2-3; D remains ambiguous. This CDR3 contains 15 residues. Between the trimmed V and J ends, which lost 7 bases and 0 bases, there was a span of 14 bases. From germline, CDR1 is MNHNS and CDR2 SASEGT. For the CDR3, the DNA is TGTGCCAGCAAAGAAAGAAGTCAGAGCACAGATACGCAGTATTTT. As protein: CASKERSQSTDTQYF.

Remarks on this clonotype: The junction and the germline gene differ at one end; a read error may be behind it. The chain is built from TRBV7-3 and TRBJ1-6; D is unclear. The length of the CDR3 is 15 residues. The germline V gene encodes CDR1 SGHTA and CDR2 FQGTGA. The CDR3 DNA is TGTGCCAGCAGTTCGAAAGTCTCCTATAGTTCACCCCTCCACTTT. Translated: CASSSKVSYSSPLHF.